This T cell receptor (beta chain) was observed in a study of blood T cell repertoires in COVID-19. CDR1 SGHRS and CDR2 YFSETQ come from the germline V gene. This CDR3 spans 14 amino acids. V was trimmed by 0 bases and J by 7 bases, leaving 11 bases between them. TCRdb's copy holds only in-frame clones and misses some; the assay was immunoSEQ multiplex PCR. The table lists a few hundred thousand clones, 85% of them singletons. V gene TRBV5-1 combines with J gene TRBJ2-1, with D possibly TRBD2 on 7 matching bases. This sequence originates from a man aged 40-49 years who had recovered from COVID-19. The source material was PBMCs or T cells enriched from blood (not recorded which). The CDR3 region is CASSLVGGGNEQFF. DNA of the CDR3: TGCGCCAGCAGCTTGGTAGGGGGAGGGAATGAGCAGTTCTTC.